This T cell receptor (beta chain) appears in the sequencing data of a study of blood T cell repertoires in COVID-19. Study-level information: Researchers got acute and convalescent COVID-19 samples from the United States, Italy and Spain. Sample material is recorded as cDNA or gDNA derived from T cells, B-cell-depleted T cells, or PBMCs.

The CDR3 has 15 residues. CDR1 is ENHRY and CDR2 is SYGVKD in the germline V gene. V was pared by 6 bases and J by 5 bases, with 7 bases of the junction left unmatched. Authors' data handling: Amplification from reference gene primers served as the basis for estimated nucleated cell counts. Method: immunoSEQ multiplex PCR; TCRdb's copy keeps in-frame clones and lacks some. For V, J and clone size, that table is used; D and trimming come from the DNA. The top ten hold 20% to 25% of the sample, which has 150,000 to 200,000 clones, approximately 90% seen once. Sequencing was performed on peripheral blood. This rearrangement joins TRBV10-3 to TRBJ2-3, with 11 bases that match TRBD2. This clonotype was sampled from a man aged 55 to 70 with active or convalescent COVID-19. The CDR3 bases are TGTGCCATCAGGGGCACTAGCGGGGGAGGAGATACGCAGTATTTT. Translated, it gives CAIRGTSGGGDTQYF.